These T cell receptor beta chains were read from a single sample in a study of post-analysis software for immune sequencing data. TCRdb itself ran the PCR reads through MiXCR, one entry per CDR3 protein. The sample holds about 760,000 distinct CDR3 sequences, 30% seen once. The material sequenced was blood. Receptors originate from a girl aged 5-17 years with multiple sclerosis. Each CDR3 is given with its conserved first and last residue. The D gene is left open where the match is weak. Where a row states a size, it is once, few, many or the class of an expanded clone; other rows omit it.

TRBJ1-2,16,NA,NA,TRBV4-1,CASSQSKGGGSYGYTF,TGCGCCAGCAGCCAATCTAAGGGGGGGGGCAGCTATGGCTACACCTTC
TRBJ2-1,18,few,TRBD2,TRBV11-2,CASSLLTGTSGSMGEQFF,TGTGCCAGCAGCTTGCTAACCGGGACTAGCGGGAGCATGGGTGAGCAGTTCTTC
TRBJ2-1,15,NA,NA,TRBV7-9,CASSDPDSSYNEQFF,TGTGCCAGCAGCGACCCAGACTCTTCCTACAATGAGCAGTTCTTC
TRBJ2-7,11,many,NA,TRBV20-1,CSGSSRNEQYF,TGCAGTGGAAGCTCAAGGAACGAGCAGTACTTC
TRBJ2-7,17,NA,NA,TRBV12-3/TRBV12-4,CASSLEIWGPSSYEQYF,TGTGCCAGCAGTTTAGAGATTTGGGGACCGAGCTCCTACGAGCAGTACTTC
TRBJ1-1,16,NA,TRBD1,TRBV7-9,CASSLGQGAGNTEAFF,TGTGCCAGCAGCTTAGGACAGGGGGCGGGGAACACTGAAGCTTTCTTT
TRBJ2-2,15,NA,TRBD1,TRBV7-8,CAGSQGLTNTGELFF,TGTGCCGGATCACAGGGGCTTACGAACACCGGGGAGCTGTTTTTT
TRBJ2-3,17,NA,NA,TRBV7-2,CASSLTTRASSTDTQYF,TGTGCCAGCAGCTTAACGACTAGGGCCTCTAGCACAGATACGCAGTATTTT
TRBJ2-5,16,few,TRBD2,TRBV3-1,CASSPVGTSGQETQYF,TGTGCCAGCAGCCCGGTCGGGACTAGCGGTCAAGAGACCCAGTACTTC
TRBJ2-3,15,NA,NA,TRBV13,CASSSETSSTDTQYF,TGTGCCAGCAGCTCGGAGACATCTAGCACAGATACGCAGTATTTT
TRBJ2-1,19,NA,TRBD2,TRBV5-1,CASSLSSGGTIGSYNEQFF,TGCGCCAGCAGCTTGTCTAGCGGGGGGACGATAGGCTCCTACAATGAGCAGTTCTTC
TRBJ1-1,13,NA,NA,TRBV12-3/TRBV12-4,CASSYRKDTEAFF,TGTGCCAGCTCCTATAGGAAGGACACTGAAGCTTTCTTT
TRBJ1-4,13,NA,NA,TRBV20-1,CSATRPASEKLFF,TGCAGTGCTACACGACCGGCATCTGAAAAACTGTTTTTT
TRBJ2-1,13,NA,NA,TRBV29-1,CSVDSGGRNEQFF,TGCAGCGTCGATAGCGGTGGGCGCAATGAGCAGTTCTTC
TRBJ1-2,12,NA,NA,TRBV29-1,CSVETSMDGYTF,TGCAGCGTTGAAACGTCGATGGATGGCTACACCTTC
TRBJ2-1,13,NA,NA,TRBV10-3,CAISESGGETQFF,TGTGCCATCAGTGAATCGGGGGGCGAGACCCAGTTCTTC
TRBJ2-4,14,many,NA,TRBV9,CASSVAALGDIQYF,TGTGCCAGCAGCGTAGCTGCATTGGGGGACATTCAGTACTTC
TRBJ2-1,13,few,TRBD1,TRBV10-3,CAISLDRANEQFF,TGTGCCATCAGCCTGGACAGGGCCAATGAGCAGTTCTTC
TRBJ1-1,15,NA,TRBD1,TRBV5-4,CASSQGQSTNTEAFF,TGTGCCAGCAGCCAGGGACAGTCCACGAACACTGAAGCTTTCTTT
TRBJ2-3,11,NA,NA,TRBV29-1,CSVVGVDTQYF,TGCAGCGTTGTGGGGGTTGATACGCAGTATTTT
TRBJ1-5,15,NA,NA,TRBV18,CASSLGPPKAQPQHF,TGTGCCAGCTCACTGGGACCGCCGAAGGCTCAGCCCCAGCATTTT
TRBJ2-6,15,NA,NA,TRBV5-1,CASSVGHSGANVLTF,TGCGCCAGCAGCGTGGGACACTCTGGGGCCAACGTCCTGACTTTC
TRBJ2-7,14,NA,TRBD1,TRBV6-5,CASSRQGFSYEQYF,TGTGCCAGCAGCCGACAGGGATTTTCCTACGAGCAGTACTTC
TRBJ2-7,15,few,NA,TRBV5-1,CASSSRPGPTYEQYF,TGCGCCAGCAGCTCAAGACCGGGACCGACCTACGAGCAGTACTTC
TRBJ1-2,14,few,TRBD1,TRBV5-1,CASSEGQGAYGYTF,TGCGCCAGCAGCGAGGGACAGGGTGCCTATGGCTACACCTTC
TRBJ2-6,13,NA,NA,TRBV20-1,CSADSSGANVLTF,TGCAGTGCTGACAGCTCTGGGGCCAACGTCCTGACTTTC
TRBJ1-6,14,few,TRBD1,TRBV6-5,CASRRGTGNSPLHF,TGTGCCAGCAGGAGGGGGACAGGGAATTCACCCCTCCACTTT
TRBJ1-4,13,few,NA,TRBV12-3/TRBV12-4,CASSLGRHEKLFF,TGTGCCAGCAGCCTTGGCCGGCATGAAAAACTGTTTTTT
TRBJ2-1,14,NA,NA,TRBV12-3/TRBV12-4,CASSPRDKYNEQFF,TGTGCCAGCAGTCCCCGGGACAAATACAATGAGCAGTTCTTC
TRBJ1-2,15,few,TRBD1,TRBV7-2,CASSLFWTGVAGYTF,TGTGCCAGCAGCTTATTCTGGACAGGGGTGGCTGGCTACACCTTC
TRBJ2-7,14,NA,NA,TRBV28,CASEGRTSSYEQYF,TGCGCCTCCGAGGGGAGGACCAGCTCCTACGAGCAGTACTTC
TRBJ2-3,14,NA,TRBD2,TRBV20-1,CSAKASGPTDTQYF,TGCAGTGCTAAGGCTAGCGGACCCACAGATACGCAGTATTTT
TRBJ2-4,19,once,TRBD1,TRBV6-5,CTSSYSRGTGGGSKNIQYF,TGTACCAGCAGTTACTCCCGCGGGACAGGGGGTGGTTCTAAAAACATTCAGTACTTC
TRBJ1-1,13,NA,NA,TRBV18,CASGRGGGTEAFF,TGTGCCAGCGGTCGGGGAGGGGGAACTGAAGCTTTCTTT
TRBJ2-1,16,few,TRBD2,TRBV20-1,CSAIVSGGAPYNEQFF,TGCAGTGCTATTGTTAGCGGGGGGGCCCCCTACAATGAGCAGTTCTTC
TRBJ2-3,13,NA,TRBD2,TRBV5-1,CVSRRTSPDTQYF,TGCGTCAGCAGGCGGACTAGCCCAGATACGCAGTATTTT
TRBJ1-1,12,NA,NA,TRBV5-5,CASSLKGFGAFF,TGTGCCAGCAGCTTGAAGGGGTTTGGGGCTTTCTTT
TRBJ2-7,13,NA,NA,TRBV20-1,CSAQLPGSYEQYF,TGCAGTGCCCAATTGCCGGGGTCCTACGAGCAGTACTTC
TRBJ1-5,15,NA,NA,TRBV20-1,CSAPVTGIRDQPQHF,TGCAGTGCTCCCGTGACAGGCATAAGGGATCAGCCCCAGCATTTT
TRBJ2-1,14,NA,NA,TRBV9,CASSVSGRGNEQFF,TGTGCCAGCAGCGTATCCGGGAGAGGTAATGAGCAGTTCTTC